These 7 T cell receptor beta chains originate from one sample sequenced in a study of naive and memory T cell subsets. A UMI-containing oligonucleotide was joined by 3' ligation to the TCR cDNA template. Ligated cDNA underwent four rounds of PCR with nested alpha and beta constant region primers and SP2. Using its own MiXCR run on the UMI-ligation and nested PCR reads, TCRdb lists one record per CDR3 protein. The top ten clones hold roughly 7.1% of a sample with over 20,000 distinct CDR3 sequences, around 5.3% of them seen once. Material for sequencing was blood. The receptors derive from an adult in good health.

This clonotype was recorded a few times. The gene calls are TRBV18 and TRBJ1-1, with a weak D call TRBD1 (5 bases). CDR3 length: 15 amino acids. Per germline, CDR1 KGHSH and CDR2 LQKENI. Trimming cost V 4 bases and J 1 base, with 13 bases left between them. CDR3 region: CASSREQATNTEAFF. The CDR3 bases are TGTGCCAGCTCACGGGAACAGGCGACGAACACTGAAGCTTTCTTT.

This clonotype showed up just a few times. This sequence joins TRBV7-8 and TRBJ1-5; D not certain. CDR3 length equals 15 residues. V dropped 1 base and J dropped 2 bases, with 9 bases sitting between them. From germline, CDR1 is SGHVS and CDR2 FQNEAQ. The CDR3 DNA sequence: TGTGCCAGCAGCTTAGGACAAGCACGCAATCAGCCCCAGCATTTT. Encoded protein: CASSLGQARNQPQHF.

Ten or more counts support this clonotype. This chain uses TRBV12-5 with TRBJ2-1, with 8 nucleotides matching TRBD2. V lost 4 bases and J lost 7; bases outside the gene matches: 12. The V gene's germline CDR1 is LGHNT and CDR2 FRNRAP. The CDR3 consists of 16 residues. CDR3 in amino acids: CASGSPPAGAGNEQFF. The CDR3 nucleotides read TGTGCTAGTGGTTCGCCCCCAGCGGGAGCGGGAAATGAGCAGTTCTTC.

There are a few counts of this clonotype. V usage is TRBV7-9 and J usage is TRBJ2-2, with 7 bases lining up with TRBD2. The germline CDR1 and CDR2 sequences are SEHNR and FQNEAQ (reference sequence). V shed 2 bases and J 4 bases; nucleotides not matched to a gene: 4. The CDR3 is made up of 15 amino acids. The chain's CDR3 is CASSLLAGATGELFF. The CDR3 bases are TGTGCCAGCAGCTTACTTGCGGGAGCCACCGGGGAGCTGTTTTTT.

This clonotype was detected many times. The genes are TRBV7-2 and TRBJ2-7; 11 bases align to TRBD2. This CDR3 region has 14 residues. Losses at the gene ends were 3 bases for V and 6 bases for J; bases not matched to a gene: 4. The germline CDR1 and CDR2 sequences are SGHTA and FQGNSA. The CDR3 region is CASSFRTSGPEQYF. The CDR3 region has the DNA TGTGCCAGCAGCTTCAGGACTAGCGGGCCCGAGCAGTACTTC. Based on the CDR3 plus reference TRBV7-2 and TRBJ2-7, the full variable domain is GAGVSQSPSNKVTEKGKDVELRCDPISGHTALYWYRQSLGQGLEFLIYFQGNSAPDKSGLPSDRFSAERTGGSVSTLTIQRTQQEDSAVYLCASSFRTSGPEQYFGPGTRLTVT.

This clonotype was seen more than once but under ten times. The V gene is TRBV14, the J gene TRBJ2-5, with 7 bases that match TRBD1. The CDR3 has 15 amino acids. Germline CDR1 is SGHDN and CDR2 is FVKESK. Unmatched junction bases numbered 2, after V lost 1 base and J lost 0 bases. For the CDR3, the DNA is TGTGCCAGCAGCCAAGCGACAGGGTACCAAGAGACCCAGTACTTC. It is translated as CASSQATGYQETQYF.

On this clonotype itself: This may arise from a read error, as a much more abundant clone is one base away. The chain is built from TRBV20-1 and TRBJ2-7; D unresolved. Germline V gives CDR1 DFQATT, CDR2 SNEGSKA (reference sequence). Trimming left V 4 bases short and J 2 bases short, with 12 bases between. This CDR3 comprises 13 residues. The CDR3 is CSAKVRITYEQYF. In DNA, the CDR3 is TGCAGTGCTAAGGTACGGATTACCTACGAGCAGTACTTC.